What follows are 21 T cell receptor beta chains derived from one specimen sequenced in a study of T-cell memory formation after mild COVID-19. TCRdb recomputed calls from the 5' RACE reads with MiXCR, one row per CDR3 protein. The data show approximately 260,000 distinct CDR3 sequences, about a sixth seen once. Sequencing was performed on PBMCs or a T cell subset sorted from them (not recorded which). These TCRs come from a man aged 18 to 29 who had mild COVID-19 (a few samples of this study predate the infection). Cell type and time point are not known.

At least ten counts were recorded for this clonotype. The CDR3 bases are TGTGCCAGCAGGGATTGGCGGGGGGTCTACAATGAGCAGTTCTTC. It specifies CASRDWRGVYNEQFF. The chain employs TRBV27 and TRBJ2-1; 8 bases map to TRBD2. The germline CDR1 and CDR2 sequences are MNHEY and SMNVEV (reference sequence). J lost 3 bases, V lost 6 bases, and 7 bases had no gene match. CDR3 length equals 15 residues.

This clonotype was seen at least ten times. The genes are TRBV6-5 and TRBJ2-7, with 8 bases aligning to TRBD2. J was trimmed by 0 bases and V by 0 bases; bases with no gene match: 1. CDR1 is MNHEY, CDR2 SVGAGI, per germline. The CDR3 spans 15 residues. The CDR3 loop is CASSYSGGGSYEQYF. The CDR3 DNA reads TGTGCCAGCAGTTACTCCGGGGGGGGCTCCTACGAGCAGTACTTC.

This clonotype has a handful of counts. The rearrangement uses TRBV6-6 and TRBJ2-7; 8 bases are a match to TRBD2. The CDR3 runs 15 residues. CDR1 is MNHNY, CDR2 SVGAGI, per germline (reference sequence). Unmatched junction bases numbered 1, after V lost 0 bases and J lost 0 bases. CDR3 protein: CASSYSGTSSYEQYF. CDR3 nucleotides: TGTGCCAGCAGTTACTCCGGGACTAGCTCCTACGAGCAGTACTTC.

This chain uses TRBV4-1 with TRBJ2-7, with D perhaps TRBD2 (6 bases). V lost 3 bases to trimming and J lost 4 bases, with 10 bases between them. This CDR3 has 13 residues. CDR1 and CDR2 (germline): MGHRA, YSYEKL. CDR3 protein: CASSQRGGYEQYF. CDR3 nucleotides: TGCGCCAGCAGCCAGCGGGGAGGTTACGAGCAGTACTTC.

The chain employs TRBV5-6 and TRBJ1-5; the match to TRBD1 covers 9 bases. The trim removed 4 bases at V and 4 bases at J, leaving 6 bases unmatched. Looked up from germline, CDR1 is SGHDT and CDR2 is YYEEEE. The CDR3 has 15 residues. In nucleotides, the CDR3 is TGTGCCAGCAGCCCTATCGGACAGGGGAATCAGCCCCAGCATTTT. Translated, it gives CASSPIGQGNQPQHF.

The gene calls are TRBV7-2 and TRBJ2-1; 7 bases align to TRBD1. This CDR3 contains 13 residues. The V segment lost 5 bases and the J segment 5 bases; nucleotides outside the gene matches: 3. The germline gives CDR1 SGHTA, CDR2 FQGNSA. The CDR3: CASSTDRNNEQFF. In DNA form, the CDR3 reads TGTGCCAGCAGCACGGACAGGAACAATGAGCAGTTCTTC. Based on the CDR3 plus reference TRBV7-2 and TRBJ2-1, the full variable domain is GAGVSQSPSNKVTEKGKDVELRCDPISGHTALYWYRQSLGQGLEFLIYFQGNSAPDKSGLPSDRFSAERTGGSVSTLTIQRTQQEDSAVYLCASSTDRNNEQFFGPGTRLTVL.

This clonotype was observed a few times. The chain joins TRBV7-2 to TRBJ2-3; 7 bases line up with TRBD2. J gave up 1 base and V 6 bases, and 7 bases lay outside the gene matches. The CDR3 sequence is 15 residues long. The germline V gene has CDR1 SGHTA and CDR2 FQGNSA. The CDR3 bases are TGTGCCAGCAGGGGGGAGGGCCGGGGCACAGATACGCAGTATTTT. This codes for CASRGEGRGTDTQYF.

At least ten counts were recorded for this clonotype. The chain carries TRBV2 and TRBJ2-5; D is perhaps TRBD1 (6 bases). Germline CDR1 reads SNHLY; CDR2 reads FYNNEI. Between the trimmed V and J ends, which lost 7 bases and 2 bases, there was a span of 11 bases. This CDR3 has 13 amino acids. The chain's CDR3 is CASNRQEQETQYF. CDR3 bases: TGTGCCAGCAACCGACAGGAACAAGAGACCCAGTACTTC.

This clonotype turned up a few times. The rearrangement joins TRBV2 to TRBJ2-1; D remains ambiguous. The germline V and J ends were trimmed by 3 bases and 5 bases, with 14 bases remaining between them. The germline CDR1 and CDR2 sequences are SNHLY and FYNNEI. The CDR3 consists of 15 residues. CDR3 loop: CASSDPRPRDNEQFF. CDR3 DNA sequence: TGTGCCAGCAGTGACCCCAGACCCCGGGACAATGAGCAGTTCTTC.

As DNA, the CDR3 is TGTGCCAGCAGCCACGGGGGCAGGGACTTCTACGAGCAGTACTTC. Residues: CASSHGGRDFYEQYF. The chain uses TRBV14 and TRBJ2-7; D may correspond to TRBD1 or TRBD2 (6 bases each). Germline assignment: CDR1 SGHDN and CDR2 FVKESK. This CDR3 region has 15 residues. Trimming stripped 3 bases from V and 3 bases from J, with 15 bases between.

This clonotype was seen ten or more times. The chain recombines TRBV7-2 with TRBJ2-2; no reliable D call. V lost 2 bases, J lost 1 base, and 5 bases lay in between. CDR1 is SGHTA and CDR2 is FQGNSA in the germline V gene. The CDR3 is made up of 14 amino acids. CDR3 region: CASSLKGNTGELFF. In nucleotides, the CDR3 is TGTGCCAGCAGCTTAAAGGGGAACACCGGGGAGCTGTTTTTT.

The rearrangement joins TRBV5-4 to TRBJ1-1; unclear D gene. The CDR3 length is 13 residues. V gave up 5 bases and J gave up 1 base, with 9 bases separating them. CDR1 SGHNT and CDR2 YYREEE come from the germline V gene (reference sequence). The chain's CDR3 is CASRLSQNTEAFF. The CDR3, as DNA: TGTGCCAGCAGGCTGTCGCAGAACACTGAAGCTTTCTTT.

This clonotype was seen just once. The chain combines TRBV29-1 with TRBJ1-1, with 10 bases matching TRBD1. CDR1 and CDR2 (germline): SQVTM, ANQGSEA. The CDR3 runs 13 residues. Losses at the gene ends were 4 bases for V and 1 base for J; bases not matched to a gene: 0. The CDR3 spells CSVGDRGNTEAFF. For the CDR3, the DNA is TGCAGCGTTGGGGACAGGGGGAACACTGAAGCTTTCTTT.

The V and J genes are TRBV5-4 and TRBJ2-7, with 13 bases identical to TRBD2. The CDR3 sequence is 15 residues long. Germline CDR1 SGHNT, CDR2 YYREEE (reference sequence). J lost 5 bases, V lost 4 bases, and 6 bases had no gene match. CDR3 in DNA: TGTGCCAGCAGCCCGGGACTAGCGGGGAGGAACGAGCAGTACTTC. The encoded protein is CASSPGLAGRNEQYF. The full variable domain, in which reference TRBV5-4 and TRBJ2-7 provide the parts outside the CDR3, is ETGVTQSPTHLIKTRGQQVTLRCSSQSGHNTVSWYQQALGQGPQFIFQYYREEENGRGNFPPRFSGLQFPNYSSELNVNALELDDSALYLCASSPGLAGRNEQYFGPGTRLTVT.

The gene calls are TRBV5-5 and TRBJ2-3; a possible D gene is TRBD1 (7 bases). The CDR3 has 16 residues. V was trimmed by 4 bases and J by 5 bases, leaving 20 bases between them. Germline loops: CDR1 SGHKS, CDR2 YYEKEE (reference sequence). The CDR3: CASSLWAGQSKDTQYF. As DNA, the CDR3 is TGTGCCAGCAGCCTCTGGGCGGGACAGTCTAAAGATACGCAGTATTTT.

CDR3 sequence reads: CASRLYGRENGYTF. In DNA, the CDR3 is TGTGCCAGTAGACTCTACGGCAGGGAAAATGGCTACACCTTC. This chain joins TRBV19 and TRBJ1-2, with D possibly TRBD1 on 5 matching bases. Trimming stripped 6 bases from V and 6 bases from J, with 17 bases between. The CDR3 length is 14 residues. Germline V gives CDR1 LNHDA, CDR2 SQIVND (reference sequence).

This chain uses TRBV11-3 with TRBJ2-3; unclear D gene. Trimming took off 4 bases at V and 4 bases at J, with 18 bases between the two ends. Germline CDR1 and CDR2: SGHNT and YENEEA. CDR3 length equals 16 residues. Here the CDR3 DNA reads TGTGCCAGCAGCTACAGTGGGGAATTGTGGGCAGATACGCAGTATTTT. It specifies CASSYSGELWADTQYF.

The CDR3 is CASRPPGQGTDTQYF. The CDR3 DNA reads as TGTGCCAGCAGACCACCCGGACAGGGAACAGATACGCAGTATTTT. The chain links TRBV12-3 or TRBV12-4 to TRBJ2-3; 8 bases agree with TRBD1. With V trimmed by 6 bases and J by 3 bases, 8 bases remained unmatched. The CDR3 runs 15 residues.

This clonotype was counted a few times. The chain recombines TRBV3-1 with TRBJ1-2, with no clear D. The CDR3 runs 14 residues. Between the trimmed V and J ends, which lost 4 bases and 3 bases, there was a span of 12 bases. Germline assignment: CDR1 LGHDT and CDR2 YNNKEL (reference sequence). The chain's CDR3 is CASSPRSLYYGYTF. In DNA form, the CDR3 reads TGTGCCAGCAGCCCCCGGTCTTTATACTATGGCTACACCTTC.

This clonotype was seen a single time. The chain is built from TRBV20-1 and TRBJ1-5, with 7 bases matching TRBD1. Looked up from germline, CDR1 is DFQATT and CDR2 is SNEGSKA (reference sequence). CDR3 length equals 15 residues. After removal of 5 bases from V and 4 bases from J, the junction contained 11 bases not matched to a gene. The CDR3 region has the DNA TGCAGTGCTCCGTCGGGACAGCGATCGAATCAGCCCCAGCATTTT. Amino acids: CSAPSGQRSNQPQHF.

The chain links TRBV5-1 to TRBJ1-2; 7 nucleotides line up with TRBD1. CDR3 size: 15 residues. V gave up 4 bases and J gave up 5 bases; unmatched junction bases: 11. CDR1 SGHRS and CDR2 YFSETQ come from the germline V gene. The CDR3 region has the DNA TGCGCCAGCAGCCCGGACGGGACAGAGTCGTATGGCTACACCTTC. This sequence encodes CASSPDGTESYGYTF.